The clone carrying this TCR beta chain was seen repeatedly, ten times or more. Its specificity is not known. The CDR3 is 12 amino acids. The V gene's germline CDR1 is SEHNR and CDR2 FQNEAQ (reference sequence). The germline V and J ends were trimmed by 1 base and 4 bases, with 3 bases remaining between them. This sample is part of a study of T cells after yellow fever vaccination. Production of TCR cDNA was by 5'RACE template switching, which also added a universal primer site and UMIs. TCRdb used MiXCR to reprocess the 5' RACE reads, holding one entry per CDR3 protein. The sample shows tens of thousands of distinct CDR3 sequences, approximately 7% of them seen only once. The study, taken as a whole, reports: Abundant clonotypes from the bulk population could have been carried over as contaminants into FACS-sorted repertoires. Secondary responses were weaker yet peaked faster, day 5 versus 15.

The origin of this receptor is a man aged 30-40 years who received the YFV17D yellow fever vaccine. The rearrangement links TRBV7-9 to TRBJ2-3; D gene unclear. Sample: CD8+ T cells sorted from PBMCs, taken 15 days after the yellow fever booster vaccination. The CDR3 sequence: CASSLEADTQYF. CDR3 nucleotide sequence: TGTGCCAGCAGCTTAGAGGCAGATACGCAGTATTTT.